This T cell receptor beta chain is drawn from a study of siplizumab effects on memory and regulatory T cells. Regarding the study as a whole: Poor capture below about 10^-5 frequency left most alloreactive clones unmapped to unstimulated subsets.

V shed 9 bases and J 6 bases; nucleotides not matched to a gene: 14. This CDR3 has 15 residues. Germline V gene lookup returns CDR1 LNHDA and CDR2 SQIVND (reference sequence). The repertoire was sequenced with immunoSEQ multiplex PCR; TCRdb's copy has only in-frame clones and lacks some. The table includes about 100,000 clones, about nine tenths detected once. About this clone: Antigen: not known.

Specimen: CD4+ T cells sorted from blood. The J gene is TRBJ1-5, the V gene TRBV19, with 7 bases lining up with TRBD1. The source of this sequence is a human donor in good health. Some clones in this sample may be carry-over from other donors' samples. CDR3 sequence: CASRTSGTEIQPQHF. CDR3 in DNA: TGTGCCAGCCGAACCTCCGGGACAGAAATTCAGCCCCAGCATTTT.